This entry features one T cell receptor (beta chain) sequence. No antigen is known for it. This table comes from immunoSEQ multiplex PCR, and its TCRdb copy is limited to in-frame clones, with some not included. In the table there are 110,000 or so clones, approximately 88% of which are singletons. This sample was taken from a study of T cell responses to AZD1222 COVID-19 vaccine. Whole-study results and caveats: Donors skewed white British and female; clonal diversity was possibly underestimated.

CDR3 length: 12 residues. V lost 4 bases and J lost 10, with 14 bases in between. Germline V gene sequence: CDR1 SGHRS, CDR2 YFSETQ. The receptor was isolated from an adult who received the AZD1222 COVID-19 vaccine. V gene TRBV5-1 combines with J gene TRBJ1-2; tentative D call: TRBD1 (5 bases). The sample consisted of peripheral blood, taken 28 days after the second AZD1222 dose. CDR3 in DNA: TGCGCCAGCAGCCCTCGGGGCAGAGACTACACCTTC. This sequence encodes CASSPRGRDYTF. Drawing the rest from reference TRBV5-1 and TRBJ1-2, the complete variable domain is KAGVTQTPRYLIKTRGQQVTLSCSPISGHRSVSWYQQTPGQGLQFLFEYFSETQRNKGNFPGRFSGRQFSNSRSEMNVSTLELGDSALYLCASSPRGRDYTFGSGTRLTVV.